The T cell receptor beta chain described here comes from a study of post-analysis software for immune sequencing data. The study's findings and limits: With TRBV5-6, TRBV5-1 and TRBV20-1 included, a handful of TRBV segments were more frequent in patients than in controls.

In regard to this clonotype: The antigen is not known.

Unique-molecular-identifier-tagged TCR beta cDNA libraries were used. TCRdb fed the PCR reads into MiXCR, producing one record per CDR3 protein. Among about 820,000 distinct CDR3 sequences listed, 53% were seen once. The V gene's germline CDR1 is DFQATT and CDR2 SNEGSKA (reference sequence). V gave up 4 bases and J gave up 7 bases; unmatched junction bases: 9. This CDR3 has 14 amino acids. The TCR was taken from a girl aged 10 to 17 with multiple sclerosis. The rearrangement links TRBV20-1 to TRBJ2-1, with 8 bases identical to TRBD2. Sequenced sample: blood. CDR3 residues: CSANRLAGFNEQFF. The CDR3 region has the DNA TGCAGTGCTAATAGGTTAGCGGGATTTAATGAGCAGTTCTTC.